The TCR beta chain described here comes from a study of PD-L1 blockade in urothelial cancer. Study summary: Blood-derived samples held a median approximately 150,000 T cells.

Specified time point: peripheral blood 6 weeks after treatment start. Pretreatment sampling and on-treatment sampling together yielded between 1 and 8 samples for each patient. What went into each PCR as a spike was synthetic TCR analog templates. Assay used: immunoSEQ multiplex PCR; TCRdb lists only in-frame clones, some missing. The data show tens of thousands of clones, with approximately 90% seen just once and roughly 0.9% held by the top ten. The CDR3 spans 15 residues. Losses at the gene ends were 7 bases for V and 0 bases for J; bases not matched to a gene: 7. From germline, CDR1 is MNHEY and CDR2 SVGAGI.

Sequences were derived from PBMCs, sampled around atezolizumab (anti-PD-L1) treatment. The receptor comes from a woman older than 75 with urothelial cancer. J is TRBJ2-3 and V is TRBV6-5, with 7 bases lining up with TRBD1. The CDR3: CASTETGLSTDTQYF. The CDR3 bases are TGTGCCAGCACCGAGACAGGGTTGAGCACAGATACGCAGTATTTT.